These T cell receptor beta chains were read from a single sample in a study of technical replicates of blood from a few donors. Libraries were prepared by immunoSEQ multiplex PCR; TCRdb keeps only in-frame clonotypes and omits some of them. This sample has 65,000 to 90,000 clones, with roughly 93% found just once. The sequencing sample was made of T cells isolated from PBMCs. These receptors were collected from a human donor in good health. CDR3s include the opening cysteine and the closing phenylalanine or tryptophan. D genes are given only for firm matches. Size is stated for part of the rows, as once, few or many counts, or as a class when the clone is expanded.

V: TRBV6-4
D: TRBD2
size: NA
J: TRBJ2-1
CDR3: CASSDLAGEHNEQFF
DNA: TGTGCCAGCAGTGACCTAGCGGGAGAACACAATGAGCAGTTCTTC

V: TRBV19
D: NA
size: NA
J: TRBJ1-4
CDR3: CASSGGWTATNEKLFF
DNA: TGTGCCAGTAGTGGGGGTTGGACAGCAACTAATGAAAAACTGTTTTTT

V: TRBV4-1
D: TRBD1
size: NA
J: TRBJ1-2
CDR3: CASSQTRDSDSYGYTF
DNA: TGCGCCAGCAGCCAAACACGGGACAGCGATTCCTATGGCTACACCTTC

V: TRBV5-4
D: NA
size: NA
J: TRBJ2-2
CDR3: CASSPDLSTRELFF
DNA: TGTGCCAGCAGTCCCGACTTATCCACCCGGGAGCTGTTTTTT

V: TRBV29-1
D: TRBD2
size: NA
J: TRBJ2-3
CDR3: CSVFLAGGPSSDTQYF
DNA: TGCAGCGTTTTCCTAGCGGGAGGTCCCAGCTCAGATACGCAGTATTTT

V: TRBV2
D: TRBD1
size: NA
J: TRBJ1-2
CDR3: CASSQRDSWNYGYTF
DNA: TGTGCCAGCAGTCAAAGGGACAGTTGGAACTATGGCTACACCTTC

V: TRBV28
D: NA
size: NA
J: TRBJ2-3
CDR3: CASSTLLAGEADTQYF
DNA: TGTGCCAGCAGTACCCTCCTAGCCGGAGAGGCAGATACGCAGTATTTT

V: TRBV6-5
D: NA
size: NA
J: TRBJ1-1
CDR3: CASSKTGNTEAFF
DNA: TGTGCCAGCAGCAAAACAGGGAACACTGAAGCTTTCTTT

V: TRBV28
D: NA
size: NA
J: TRBJ1-1
CDR3: CASSGEGNTEAFF
DNA: TGTGCCAGCAGCGGGGAGGGGAACACTGAAGCTTTCTTT

V: TRBV6-5
D: TRBD1
size: once
J: TRBJ2-5
CDR3: CASSQPHRGQETQYF
DNA: TGTGCCAGCAGCCAGCCCCACAGGGGGCAAGAGACCCAGTACTTC

V: TRBV11-2
D: NA
size: NA
J: TRBJ1-6
CDR3: CASSSPTANNSPLHF
DNA: TGTGCCAGCAGCTCACCGACAGCCAATAATTCACCCCTCCACTTT

V: TRBV14
D: NA
size: NA
J: TRBJ2-7
CDR3: CASSLLDRISEQYF
DNA: TGTGCCAGCAGCCTATTGGACAGAATTTCCGAGCAGTACTTC

V: TRBV4-1
D: NA
size: NA
J: TRBJ1-2
CDR3: CASSHASQGRGYTF
DNA: TGCGCCAGCAGCCATGCCAGCCAGGGTCGGGGCTACACCTTC

V: TRBV4-1
D: NA
size: NA
J: TRBJ1-5
CDR3: CASSQDLVYSNQPQHF
DNA: TGCGCCAGCAGCCAAGATCTCGTATATAGCAATCAGCCCCAGCATTTT

V: TRBV9
D: TRBD1
size: NA
J: TRBJ2-3
CDR3: CASSVGDREWDTQYF
DNA: TGTGCCAGCAGCGTAGGGGACAGGGAATGGGATACGCAGTATTTT

V: TRBV28
D: NA
size: NA
J: TRBJ2-1
CDR3: CASRPYRELYNEQFF
DNA: TGTGCCAGCAGACCTTACAGGGAGTTATACAATGAGCAGTTCTTC